This TCR beta chain stems from a study of T cells in Graves' hyperthyroidism and ophthalmopathy. Study details: Before any treatment, at initial diagnosis, peripheral blood was collected.

Findings of the study overall: Prediction of ophthalmopathy progression came a median around 6.1 months pre-onset.

The CDR3 is made up of 15 amino acids. Germline V CDR1 and CDR2: SGHKS, YYEKEE (reference sequence). Regarding this clonotype: As yet, its antigen is unknown. The junction differs from germline at one of its ends, possibly a read error.

The cohort's ophthalmopathy patients, a group with duration under 3 months, had a Clinical Activity Score of at least 3 and a NOSPECS grade of at least 4. Reasons for excluding patients were uncontrolled infection, other autoimmune disease, pregnancy or lactation. The investigators amplified TCR beta CDR3 regions from RNA transcripts. The TCR CDR3 first-round RT-PCR relied on the HTBI primer set. TCRdb re-analysed the multiplex PCR reads in MiXCR, keeping a single row per CDR3 protein. The repertoire consists of hundreds of thousands of distinct CDR3 sequences, with about a sixth occurring once and the leading ten covering 15% to 20%.

The sample consisted of blood. The chain employs TRBV5-5 and TRBJ2-7; 9 bases fit TRBD1. The TCR originated in a woman aged 18-29 years with Graves' ophthalmopathy. CDR3 DNA sequence: TGCGCCAGCAGCTGGGAGGGACAGGGTTCTTACGAGCAGTACTTC. Translating gives CASSWEGQGSYEQYF.